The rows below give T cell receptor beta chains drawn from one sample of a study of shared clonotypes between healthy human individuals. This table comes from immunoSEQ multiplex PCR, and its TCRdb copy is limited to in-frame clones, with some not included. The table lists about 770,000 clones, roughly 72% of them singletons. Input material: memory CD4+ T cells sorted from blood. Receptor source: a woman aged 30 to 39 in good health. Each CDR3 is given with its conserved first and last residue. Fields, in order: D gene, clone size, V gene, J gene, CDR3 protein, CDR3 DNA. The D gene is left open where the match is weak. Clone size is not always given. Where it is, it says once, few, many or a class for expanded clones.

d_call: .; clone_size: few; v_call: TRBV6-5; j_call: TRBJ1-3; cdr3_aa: CASAWQGGGNTIYF; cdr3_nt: TGTGCCAGCGCTTGGCAGGGAGGGGGAAACACCATATATTTT
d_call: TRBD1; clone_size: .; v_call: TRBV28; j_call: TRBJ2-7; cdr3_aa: CASTPGGRAHEQYF; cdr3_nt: TGTGCCAGCACCCCAGGGGGCAGGGCCCACGAGCAGTACTTC
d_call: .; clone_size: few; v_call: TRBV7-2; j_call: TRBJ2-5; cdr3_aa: CASTKGTGQETQYF; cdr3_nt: TGTGCCAGCACCAAAGGAACAGGGCAAGAGACCCAGTACTTC
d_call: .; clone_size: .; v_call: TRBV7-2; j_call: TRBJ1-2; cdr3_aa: CASSLVGDYGYTF; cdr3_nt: TGTGCCAGCAGCTTAGTAGGGGACTATGGCTACACCTTC
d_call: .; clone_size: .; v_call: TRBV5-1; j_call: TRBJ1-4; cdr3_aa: CASSFLGGGATNEKLFF; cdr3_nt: TGCGCCAGCAGCTTTCTGGGCGGGGGTGCAACTAATGAAAAACTGTTTTTT
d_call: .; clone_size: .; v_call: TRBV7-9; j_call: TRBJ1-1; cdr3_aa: CASSLEANTEAFF; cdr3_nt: TGTGCCAGCAGCTTAGAAGCGAACACTGAAGCTTTCTTT
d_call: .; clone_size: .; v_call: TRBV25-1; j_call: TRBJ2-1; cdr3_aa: CASSDLAGLYNEQFF; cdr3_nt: TGTGCCAGCAGTGACCTGGCAGGACTCTACAATGAGCAGTTCTTC
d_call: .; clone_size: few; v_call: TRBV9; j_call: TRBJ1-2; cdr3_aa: CASSVGVRESQYYGYTF; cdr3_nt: TGTGCCAGCAGCGTCGGAGTACGGGAGTCTCAATACTATGGCTACACCTTC
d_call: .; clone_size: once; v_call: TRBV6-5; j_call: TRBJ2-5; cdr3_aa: CASSHSATQYF; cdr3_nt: TGTGCCAGCAGTCATAGCGCGACCCAGTACTTC
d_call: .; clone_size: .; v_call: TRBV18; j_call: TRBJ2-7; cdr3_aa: CASSPYREISEQYF; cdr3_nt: TGTGCCAGCTCACCTTACAGGGAGATTTCCGAGCAGTACTTC
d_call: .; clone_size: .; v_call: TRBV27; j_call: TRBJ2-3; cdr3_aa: CASSLSGLRLTDTQYF; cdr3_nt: TGTGCCAGCAGTTTATCTGGACTCCGGCTAACAGATACGCAGTATTTT
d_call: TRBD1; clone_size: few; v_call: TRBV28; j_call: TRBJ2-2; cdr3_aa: CASSLATGQGQNTGELFF; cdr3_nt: TGTGCCAGCAGTTTAGCCACTGGACAGGGCCAAAACACCGGGGAGCTGTTTTTT
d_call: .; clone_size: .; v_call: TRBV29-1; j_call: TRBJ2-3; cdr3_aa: CSVSIGGAPDTQYF; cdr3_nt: TGCAGCGTCTCAATCGGGGGAGCGCCGGATACGCAGTATTTT
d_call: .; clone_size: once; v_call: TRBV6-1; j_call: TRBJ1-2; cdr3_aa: CASSEAPNRGRYTF; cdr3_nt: TGTGCCAGCAGTGAAGCGCCGAACCGAGGGCGCTACACCTTC
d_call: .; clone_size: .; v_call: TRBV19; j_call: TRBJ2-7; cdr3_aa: CASSGGRAPTSYEQYF; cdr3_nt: TGTGCCAGTAGCGGGGGCCGGGCCCCCACCTCCTACGAGCAGTACTTC
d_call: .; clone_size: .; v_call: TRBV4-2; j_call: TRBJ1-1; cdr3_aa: CASSQEMDTPNTEAFF; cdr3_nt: TGTGCCAGCAGCCAAGAAATGGACACCCCGAACACTGAAGCTTTCTTT
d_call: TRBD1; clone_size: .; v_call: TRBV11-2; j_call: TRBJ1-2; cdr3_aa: CASSTRQGIIITGYTF; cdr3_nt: TGTGCCAGCAGCACTCGACAGGGGATTATTATAACGGGCTACACCTTC